This TCR beta chain appears in the sequencing data of a study of blood T cell repertoires in COVID-19. CDR3 length: 14 amino acids. The junction had 8 bases not matched to a gene; V was cut back by 7 bases and J by 3 bases. Germline V CDR1 and CDR2: MNHEY, SMNVEV (reference sequence). Only in-frame clones appear in the TCRdb table, and some are missing; sequencing was by immunoSEQ multiplex PCR. The table records 250,000 to 350,000 clones, 80% to 90% of them present only once. Sequenced material: PBMCs or T cells enriched from blood (not recorded which). The receptor comes from a woman aged 18-29 years who had recovered from COVID-19. J is TRBJ1-1 and V is TRBV27, with 7 nucleotides matching TRBD1. CDR3 loop: CASTYRGRDTEAFF. The CDR3 coding sequence is TGTGCCAGCACCTACAGGGGCCGGGACACTGAAGCTTTCTTT.